The 21 T cell receptor beta chains below all came from one sample that was sequenced in a study of T-cell reconstitution after alpha-beta-depleted transplantation in children. The TCRbeta library incorporated unique molecular identifiers. MiXCR was run by TCRdb on the PCR reads, yielding one entry per CDR3 protein. The sample lists around 500,000 distinct CDR3 sequences; roughly 23% were seen once. This sample comprised PBMCs, mostly from graft donor cells, obtained 360 days after TCRalphabeta/CD19-depleted stem cell transplant. The receptors come from a boy younger than two who had a stem cell transplant for acute myeloid leukemia, so the T cells may come from the graft donor.

The rearrangement uses TRBV15 and TRBJ2-2, with TRBD2 matching 11 bases. Germline CDR1 LNHNV, CDR2 YYDKDF (reference sequence). V was pared by 8 bases and J by 1 base, with 6 bases of the junction left unmatched. This CDR3 contains 16 residues. As DNA, the CDR3 is TGTGCCACCGGGGCTAGCGGGGGGCTGAACACCGGGGAGCTGTTTTTT. Translated: CATGASGGLNTGELFF.

The V call is TRBV3-1, the J call TRBJ2-6; D assignment may be TRBD1 or TRBD2 (5 bases each). In germline, CDR1 is LGHDT, CDR2 YNNKEL (reference sequence). The CDR3 runs to 16 residues. The ends were cut back, 3 bases at V and 0 bases at J, with 9 bases in the middle. The CDR3 DNA is TGTGCCAGCAGCCACGGGGCCCTCTCTGGGGCCAACGTCCTGACTTTC. It yields the protein CASSHGALSGANVLTF.

This clonotype turned up a few times. V and J are TRBV4-1 and TRBJ2-2, with TRBD1 matching over 10 bases. The CDR3 runs to 15 residues. V was clipped by 1 base and J by 5 bases; unmatched bases: 1. Germline V gene data show CDR1 as MGHRA and CDR2 as YSYEKL. The CDR3 reads CASSQGQGATGELFF. CDR3 DNA: TGCGCCAGCAGCCAAGGACAGGGGGCGACCGGGGAGCTGTTTTTT.

The chain joins TRBV6-5 to TRBJ2-5; weak D call: TRBD1 (6 bases). Trimming stripped 0 bases from V and 5 bases from J, with 10 bases between. This CDR3 is 14 amino acids long. Germline CDR1 is MNHEY and CDR2 is SVGAGI. The CDR3 DNA sequence: TGTGCCAGCAGTTACTCGCACAGGGCCGAGACCCAGTACTTC. Translating it yields CASSYSHRAETQYF.

The chain carries TRBV10-3 and TRBJ1-1; 9 bases align to TRBD1. The CDR3 contains 13 residues. J gave up 1 base and V 6 bases, and 0 bases lay outside the gene matches. Germline CDR1 is ENHRY and CDR2 is SYGVKD. The CDR3 coding sequence is TGTGCCATCAGGGGACAGGGGAACACTGAAGCTTTCTTT. Encoded protein: CAIRGQGNTEAFF.

This clonotype was detected only a few times. V and J are TRBV20-1 and TRBJ1-2; the D is unclear. The CDR3 sequence is 8 residues long. V lost 3 bases and J lost 13, with 6 bases in between. Germline lookup yields CDR1 DFQATT and CDR2 SNEGSKA (reference sequence). CDR3 sequence (DNA): TGCAGTGCTAGGGTGGGCACCTTC. Residues: CSARVGTF.

This clonotype was detected a few times. V usage is TRBV28 and J usage is TRBJ2-1, with 11 bases aligning to TRBD2. CDR1 is MDHEN, CDR2 SYDVKM, per germline. The CDR3 has 14 amino acids. V trimming: 9 bases; J trimming: 6 bases; junction bases outside the gene matches: 7. In DNA, the CDR3 is TGTGCCAGTGGGATAGGGACTAGCGGCAATGAGCAGTTCTTC. It codes for CASGIGTSGNEQFF. Full variable domain (rest looked up from reference TRBV28 and TRBJ2-1): DVKVTQSSRYLVKRTGEKVFLECVQDMDHENMFWYRQDPGLGLRLIYFSYDVKMKEKGDIPEGYSVSREKKERFSLILESASTNQTSMYLCASGIGTSGNEQFFGPGTRLTVL.

This clonotype was detected ten times or more. CDR3 protein: CSAASQSGVGDTQYF. CDR3 nucleotide sequence: TGCAGTGCCGCATCCCAAAGCGGGGTCGGGGATACGCAGTATTTT. V is TRBV20-1 and J is TRBJ2-3, with 7 bases fitting TRBD2. CDR3 length: 15 residues. Germline loops: CDR1 DFQATT, CDR2 SNEGSKA (reference sequence). V was clipped by 6 bases and J by 6 bases; unmatched bases: 15.

The V gene is TRBV5-1, the J gene TRBJ2-1, with 7 bases identical to TRBD1. The CDR3 is made up of 15 amino acids. J was trimmed by 5 bases and V by 3 bases; bases with no gene match: 8. CDR1 and CDR2 (germline): SGHRS, YFSETQ. The CDR3 here is CASSSEMGQHNEQFF. The CDR3 DNA is TGCGCCAGCAGCTCGGAGATGGGACAGCACAATGAGCAGTTCTTC.

This clonotype was picked up a small number of times. The chain recombines TRBV20-1 with TRBJ2-7; D perhaps matches TRBD2 (7 bases). Germline V CDR1 and CDR2: DFQATT, SNEGSKA (reference sequence). The CDR3 sequence is 13 residues long. With 3 bases removed from V and 3 bases from J, the gap between germline ends came to 12 bases. CDR3 loop: CSASRGGIYEQYV. CDR3 DNA: TGCAGTGCTAGTAGGGGGGGGATCTACGAGCAGTACGTC.

V usage is TRBV6-2 or TRBV6-3 and J usage is TRBJ1-2; D is uncertain. CDR3 length: 14 residues. The V and J ends lost 4 bases and 5 bases respectively, with 14 bases between them. Per the germline V gene, CDR1 is MNHEY and CDR2 is SVGEGT. CDR3 loop: CASSSDDGWYGYTF. The CDR3 DNA follows: TGTGCCAGCAGTTCGGACGACGGATGGTATGGCTACACCTTC.

This rearrangement joins TRBV7-9 to TRBJ2-5; D might be TRBD1 (6 bases). Germline CDR1 SEHNR, CDR2 FQNEAQ (reference sequence). Trimming cost V 1 base and J 1 base, with 13 bases left between them. The CDR3 has 16 amino acids. The DNA of the CDR3 is TGTGCCAGCAGCTTAGGGGCAGGGGTCGCCCAAGAGACCCAGTACTTC. As protein: CASSLGAGVAQETQYF.

The V gene is TRBV7-3, the J gene TRBJ2-1; D not resolved. Per germline, CDR1 SGHTA and CDR2 FQGTGA. The CDR3 extends over 13 amino acids. The V gene lost 1 base and the J gene lost 7 bases, with 8 bases spanning the gap. In DNA form, the CDR3 reads TGTGCCAGCAGCTTAATCAACGGGAATGAGCAGTTCTTC. As protein: CASSLINGNEQFF.

This clonotype came up once. This rearrangement joins TRBV5-1 to TRBJ2-2; D might be TRBD1 (5 bases). The germline gives CDR1 SGHRS, CDR2 YFSETQ. The CDR3 runs 18 residues. V lost 1 base, J lost 0 bases, and 16 bases lay in between. The CDR3 bases are TGCGCCAGCAGCTTGAAGCTGGGGCAGGCAGCGAACACCGGGGAGCTGTTTTTT. It is translated as CASSLKLGQAANTGELFF. Looking up the rest from reference TRBV5-1 and TRBJ2-2 gives the full variable domain: KAGVTQTPRYLIKTRGQQVTLSCSPISGHRSVSWYQQTPGQGLQFLFEYFSETQRNKGNFPGRFSGRQFSNSRSEMNVSTLELGDSALYLCASSLKLGQAANTGELFFGEGSRLTVL.

This clonotype appeared a few times. The V call is TRBV6-5, the J call TRBJ2-3, with D perhaps given as TRBD1 or TRBD2 (6 bases each). This CDR3 spans 15 amino acids. Germline lookup yields CDR1 MNHEY and CDR2 SVGAGI. The V end was cut by 4 bases, the J end by 9 bases, with 20 bases between. The CDR3 DNA reads as TGTGCCAGCAGTTTGGGGGGCGGAGTCTCGGTAACGCAGTATTTT. It yields the protein CASSLGGGVSVTQYF.

The chain is built from TRBV20-1 and TRBJ2-3, with 7 bases lining up with TRBD2. The CDR3 runs 14 residues. The V gene end was trimmed by 6 bases and the J gene end by 3 bases; junction bases not matched to a gene: 9. CDR1 and CDR2 (germline): DFQATT, SNEGSKA (reference sequence). The CDR3 sequence: CSANPGGNTDTQYF. The CDR3 DNA reads TGCAGTGCGAACCCCGGGGGGAATACAGATACGCAGTATTTT.

Many counts were recorded for this clonotype. The CDR3 is CSATPKREKLFF. The CDR3 DNA is TGCAGTGCCACACCGAAGCGGGAAAAACTGTTTTTT. The genes are TRBV20-1 and TRBJ1-4; D unclear. This CDR3 has 12 residues. V gave up 6 bases and J gave up 8 bases, with 13 bases separating them. The germline gives CDR1 DFQATT, CDR2 SNEGSKA (reference sequence).

The V call is TRBV5-4, the J call TRBJ2-5, with 11 bases matching TRBD1. The CDR3 is made up of 17 amino acids. Unmatched junction bases numbered 13, after V lost 4 bases and J lost 5 bases. CDR1 is SGHNT, CDR2 YYREEE, per germline (reference sequence). DNA for the CDR3: TGTGCCAGCAGCACCTACCTAGGACAGGGGGCATGGGAGACCCAGTACTTC. It yields the protein CASSTYLGQGAWETQYF.

This sequence joins TRBV28 and TRBJ2-5; TRBD1 agrees at 8 bases. CDR3 length: 13 amino acids. The V gene's germline CDR1 is MDHEN and CDR2 SYDVKM. V lost 8 bases, J lost 5 bases, and 7 bases stayed unmatched. The CDR3 loop is CASAQGARETQYF. CDR3 coding DNA: TGTGCCAGCGCGCAGGGGGCGAGGGAGACCCAGTACTTC.

There are many counts of this clonotype. V gene TRBV4-2 combines with J gene TRBJ2-1; D gene unclear. This CDR3 is built from 13 residues. Per germline, CDR1 LGHNA and CDR2 YNFKEQ. The V end lost 2 bases, the J end lost 7 bases, and 9 bases lay between the germline ends. The CDR3 spells CASSQKSGNEQFF. DNA of the CDR3: TGTGCCAGCAGCCAAAAGAGTGGAAATGAGCAGTTCTTC.

This clonotype occurred many times. The chain has TRBV7-2 and TRBJ2-5, with 12 bases matching TRBD2. J gave up 2 bases and V 2 bases, and 3 bases lay outside the gene matches. The CDR3 runs 16 residues. Germline assignment: CDR1 SGHTA and CDR2 FQGNSA. The CDR3, as DNA: TGTGCCAGCAGCTTACGACTAGCGGGGGCTCAAGAGACCCAGTACTTC. It translates to CASSLRLAGAQETQYF. The full variable domain, in which reference TRBV7-2 and TRBJ2-5 provide the parts outside the CDR3, is GAGVSQSPSNKVTEKGKDVELRCDPISGHTALYWYRQSLGQGLEFLIYFQGNSAPDKSGLPSDRFSAERTGGSVSTLTIQRTQQEDSAVYLCASSLRLAGAQETQYFGPGTRLLVL.